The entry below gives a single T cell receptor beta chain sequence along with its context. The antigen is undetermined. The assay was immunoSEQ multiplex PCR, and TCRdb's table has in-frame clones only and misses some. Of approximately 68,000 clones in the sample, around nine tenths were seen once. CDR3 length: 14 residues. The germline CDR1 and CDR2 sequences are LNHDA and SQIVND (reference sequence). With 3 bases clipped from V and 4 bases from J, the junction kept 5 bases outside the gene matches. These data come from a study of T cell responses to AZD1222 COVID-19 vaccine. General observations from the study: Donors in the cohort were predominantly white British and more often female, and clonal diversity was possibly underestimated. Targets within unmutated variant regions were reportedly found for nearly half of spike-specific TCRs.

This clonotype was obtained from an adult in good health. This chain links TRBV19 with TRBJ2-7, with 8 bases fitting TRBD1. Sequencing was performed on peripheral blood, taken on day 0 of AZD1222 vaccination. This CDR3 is CASSMAGGSYEQYF. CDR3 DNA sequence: TGTGCCAGTAGTATGGCAGGGGGCAGTTACGAGCAGTACTTC.